These T cell receptor beta chains were read from a single sample in a study of blood T cell repertoires in COVID-19. Here immunoSEQ multiplex PCR was the method, and the copy in TCRdb shows in-frame clones only, minus some. The repertoire consists of under 250,000 clones, with approximately 80% occurring once and the leading ten covering 8.9%. Specimen: PBMCs or T cells enriched from blood (not recorded which). The receptors shown here come from a woman aged 45-60 years with acute COVID-19. Each CDR3 is given with its conserved first and last residue. Each record gives: V gene, J gene, D gene, clone size, CDR3 DNA, CDR3 protein. D genes are given only for firm matches. Size is omitted from some rows. Given values are once, few, many or a class for expanded clones.

TRBV7-2,TRBJ2-2,-,-,TGTGCCAGCAGCTTTTCGGGGAACTTGGGCACCGGGGAGCTGTTTTTT,CASSFSGNLGTGELFF
TRBV5-5,TRBJ1-2,-,-,TGTGCCAGCCAGGGGCTAGGGCTTAACTATGGCTACACCTTC,CASQGLGLNYGYTF
TRBV12-3/TRBV12-4,TRBJ1-5,-,-,TGTGCCAGCAGTCCCGGACAAAATCAGCCCCAGCATTTT,CASSPGQNQPQHF
TRBV10-3,TRBJ2-7,TRBD1,-,TGTGCCATCCGTGATTTCCGGGACAGGGGCTCCTACGAGCAGTACTTC,CAIRDFRDRGSYEQYF
TRBV18,TRBJ2-3,TRBD2,-,TGTGCCAGCTCACCTCTAACTAGCGGGGTTGGAGATACGCAGTATTTT,CASSPLTSGVGDTQYF
TRBV19,TRBJ1-5,-,-,TGTGCCAGTAGATCATCTCCCGGGACAAGTTATCAGCCCCAGCATTTT,CASRSSPGTSYQPQHF
TRBV6-6,TRBJ1-5,-,-,TGTGCCAGCACCTGGGGGGAGGGCAATCAGCCCCAGCATTTT,CASTWGEGNQPQHF
TRBV3-1/TRBV3-2,TRBJ1-1,-,-,TGTGCCAGCAGCCAAGTAGGGACAAACACTGAAGCTTTCTTT,CASSQVGTNTEAFF
TRBV7-2,TRBJ1-1,TRBD1,-,TGTGCCAGCAGCTTACAGGGGGCCAGCAACACTGAAGCTTTCTTT,CASSLQGASNTEAFF
TRBV6-5,TRBJ1-6,-,-,TGTGCCAGCACTTACGGGAGGCTTGGCTCTTGGCCCCTCCACTTT,CASTYGRLGSWPLHF
TRBV12-3/TRBV12-4,TRBJ2-3,-,-,TGTGCCAGCACCTTTGGGCGCACAGATACGCAGTATTTT,CASTFGRTDTQYF
TRBV7-7,TRBJ2-1,-,-,TGTGCTAGCAGCTTAGACTCCAGCGGTGATGAGCAGTTCTTC,CASSLDSSGDEQFF
TRBV19,TRBJ1-1,-,-,TGTGCCAGTAGTTTCGACACTGAAGCTTTCTTT,CASSFDTEAFF
TRBV18,TRBJ1-4,TRBD1,-,TGTGCCAGCTCACCTGAAAACAGGGGAGGATTGTTTTTT,CASSPENRGGLFF
TRBV3-1/TRBV3-2,TRBJ2-1,TRBD2,-,TGTGCCAGCAGCCAGATGGGAGGGAAGTTCTTC,CASSQMGGKFF
TRBV27,TRBJ2-1,-,many,TGTGCCAGCAGTTTATCCGGGGTGATCTACAATGAGCAGTTCTTC,CASSLSGVIYNEQFF
TRBV5-1,TRBJ2-2,-,-,TGCGCCAGCAGCCCAAAGGCGCAGGGGAACACCGGGGAGCTGTTTTTT,CASSPKAQGNTGELFF
TRBV18,TRBJ2-5,TRBD1,once,TGTGCCAGCTCCCCGAACAGGGGCGTTGGAGAGACCCAGTACTTC,CASSPNRGVGETQYF
TRBV25-1,TRBJ2-1,TRBD2,once,TGTGCCACCTTAGCGGGAGGGCAAGGAAATGAGCAGTTCTTC,CATLAGGQGNEQFF
TRBV3-1/TRBV3-2,TRBJ1-4,-,once,TGTGCCAGCAGCAACGGGGGTGGGGAAAAACTGTTTTTT,CASSNGGGEKLFF
TRBV7-2,TRBJ1-4,-,-,TGTGCCAGCAGCTTAGGGGGGGTGGGAACTAATGAAAAACTGTTTTTT,CASSLGGVGTNEKLFF
TRBV3-1/TRBV3-2,TRBJ1-5,TRBD1,-,TGTGCCAGCAGCTCCCGGGACAGGGGGTGGATAAGCAATCAGCCCCAGCATTTT,CASSSRDRGWISNQPQHF
TRBV10-3,TRBJ2-7,-,-,TGTGCCATCAGAGAGACAGACCCCTACGAGCAGTACTTC,CAIRETDPYEQYF
TRBV28,TRBJ2-3,-,once,TGTGCCAGCGGGACTGGGACTTATACAGATACGCAGTATTTT,CASGTGTYTDTQYF
TRBV7-9,TRBJ2-2,TRBD1,-,TGTGCCAGCAGCTTAGCTGGTGGGACAGGGTTATCTAACACCGGGGAGCTGTTTTTT,CASSLAGGTGLSNTGELFF
TRBV10-3,TRBJ2-7,-,-,TGTGCCATCAGTCCGGACAGAACCTACGAGCAGTACTTC,CAISPDRTYEQYF
TRBV6-5,TRBJ1-2,-,-,TGTGCCAGCAGTCCCCGATCCAGGATGTCCTATGGCTACACCTTC,CASSPRSRMSYGYTF
TRBV30,TRBJ1-2,TRBD1,-,TGTGCCTGGAGTGTAAGGGCAGGGGGCAACTACACCTTC,CAWSVRAGGNYTF
TRBV15,TRBJ1-4,-,-,TGTGCCACCAGCAGAGATTGGGTGACAGCTAATGAAAAACTGTTTTTT,CATSRDWVTANEKLFF